Listed here is a single T cell receptor (beta chain). The V gene's germline CDR1 is MGHRA and CDR2 YSYEKL. This CDR3 is 15 amino acids long. The V segment lost 0 bases and the J segment 5 bases; nucleotides outside the gene matches: 4. The data stem from a study of spatial heterogeneity in lung cancer. Regarding time point: sample taken at primary tumor resection. Without sorting, whole RNA was sequenced from tumor, nontumor lung or frozen PBMC. TCRdb reanalysed the 5' RACE reads using MiXCR and keeps one entry per CDR3 protein. Counted here are about 45,000 distinct CDR3 sequences, 12% to 15% occurring once; the ten biggest clones make up about 60%.

The TCR originated in a male donor with early-stage non-small cell lung cancer. This chain joins TRBV4-1 and TRBJ2-1; TRBD2 agrees at 7 bases. The sample here was PBMCs, taken at surgery. CDR3 amino acids: CASSQDPAGNNEQFF. The CDR3 DNA sequence: TGCGCCAGCAGCCAAGATCCAGCGGGGAACAATGAGCAGTTCTTC.